A selection of T cell receptor beta chains follows, all from one sample in a study of shared clonotypes between healthy human individuals. The assay was immunoSEQ multiplex PCR, and TCRdb's table has in-frame clones only and misses some. The top ten clones hold around 2% of a sample with approximately 640,000 clones, about two thirds of them seen once. Material for sequencing was memory CD4+ T cells sorted from blood. The receptors here all came from a young woman in good health. The CDR3 runs from the conserved cysteine through the conserved F or W. Each record gives: J gene, V gene, D gene, clone size, CDR3 protein, CDR3 DNA. The D gene is left open where the match is weak. Clone size appears in some rows only: once, few, many, or a class for an expanded clone.

j_call: TRBJ2-2; v_call: TRBV18; d_call: .; clone_size: once; cdr3_aa: CASSGTDTGELFF; cdr3_nt: TGTGCCAGCTCTGGGACTGACACCGGGGAGCTGTTTTTT
j_call: TRBJ1-5; v_call: TRBV15; d_call: .; clone_size: .; cdr3_aa: CATRDSVSYQPQHF; cdr3_nt: TGTGCCACCAGAGACTCCGTCTCTTATCAGCCCCAGCATTTT
j_call: TRBJ2-7; v_call: TRBV11-2; d_call: TRBD2; clone_size: .; cdr3_aa: CASRPTSGKAYEQYF; cdr3_nt: TGTGCCAGCAGACCGACTAGCGGGAAAGCCTACGAGCAGTACTTC
j_call: TRBJ2-7; v_call: TRBV5-4; d_call: .; clone_size: .; cdr3_aa: CASSLGREQGEQYF; cdr3_nt: TGTGCCAGCAGCTTGGGTCGGGAGCAAGGCGAGCAGTACTTC
j_call: TRBJ1-5; v_call: TRBV6-5; d_call: .; clone_size: .; cdr3_aa: CASSYSSGQPQHF; cdr3_nt: TGTGCCAGCAGTTACAGTTCTGGCCAGCCCCAGCATTTT
j_call: TRBJ1-1; v_call: TRBV18; d_call: .; clone_size: .; cdr3_aa: CASSPERVNTEAFF; cdr3_nt: TGTGCCAGCTCACCGGAGAGGGTGAACACTGAAGCTTTCTTT
j_call: TRBJ2-1; v_call: TRBV6-6; d_call: TRBD2; clone_size: few; cdr3_aa: CASTREGLYNEQFF; cdr3_nt: TGTGCCAGCACACGGGAGGGCCTTTACAATGAGCAGTTCTTC
j_call: TRBJ2-1; v_call: TRBV27; d_call: .; clone_size: .; cdr3_aa: CASSPGAPAYNEQFF; cdr3_nt: TGTGCCAGCAGTCCAGGGGCGCCCGCCTACAATGAGCAGTTCTTC
j_call: TRBJ2-5; v_call: TRBV19; d_call: TRBD2; clone_size: .; cdr3_aa: CASSAGTSGWETQYF; cdr3_nt: TGTGCCAGTAGTGCCGGGACTAGCGGCTGGGAGACCCAGTACTTC
j_call: TRBJ1-2; v_call: TRBV5-4; d_call: .; clone_size: .; cdr3_aa: CASSLLSSGGGYTF; cdr3_nt: TGTGCCAGCAGCTTGTTGTCCTCGGGTGGTGGCTACACCTTC
j_call: TRBJ1-1; v_call: TRBV5-6; d_call: .; clone_size: .; cdr3_aa: CASSLATMNTEAFF; cdr3_nt: TGTGCCAGCAGCTTGGCGACCATGAACACTGAAGCTTTCTTT
j_call: TRBJ2-7; v_call: TRBV5-1; d_call: TRBD1; clone_size: .; cdr3_aa: CASSGQGRRTSNEQYF; cdr3_nt: TGCGCCAGCAGCGGACAGGGTAGAAGAACTAGTAACGAGCAGTACTTC
j_call: TRBJ1-1; v_call: TRBV11-2; d_call: .; clone_size: .; cdr3_aa: CASSFPRGGRGDTEAFF; cdr3_nt: TGTGCCAGCAGCTTCCCGCGTGGGGGGCGCGGGGACACTGAAGCTTTCTTT
j_call: TRBJ2-7; v_call: TRBV19; d_call: .; clone_size: .; cdr3_aa: CASTVDRWSYEQYF; cdr3_nt: TGTGCCAGTACCGTGGACAGATGGTCCTACGAGCAGTACTTC
j_call: TRBJ1-4; v_call: TRBV11-2; d_call: .; clone_size: .; cdr3_aa: CASSPNLGGGEKLFF; cdr3_nt: TGTGCCAGCAGCCCGAACCTGGGAGGAGGTGAAAAACTGTTTTTT
j_call: TRBJ2-5; v_call: TRBV5-6; d_call: .; clone_size: many; cdr3_aa: CASSWNRETQYF; cdr3_nt: TGTGCCAGCAGCTGGAATAGAGAGACCCAGTACTTC
j_call: TRBJ1-4; v_call: TRBV2; d_call: .; clone_size: .; cdr3_aa: CASSGRGWEKLFF; cdr3_nt: TGTGCCAGCAGTGGCCGGGGATGGGAAAAACTGTTTTTT
j_call: TRBJ2-7; v_call: TRBV29-1; d_call: TRBD2; clone_size: .; cdr3_aa: CSVLMSGVYEQYF; cdr3_nt: TGCAGCGTTCTCATGAGCGGGGTCTACGAGCAGTACTTC
j_call: TRBJ1-2; v_call: TRBV28; d_call: TRBD1; clone_size: few; cdr3_aa: CASSARTGPYGYTF; cdr3_nt: TGTGCCAGCAGCGCACGGACAGGACCTTATGGCTACACCTTC
j_call: TRBJ2-5; v_call: TRBV5-1; d_call: TRBD2; clone_size: .; cdr3_aa: CASSLELSGGQYF; cdr3_nt: TGCGCCAGCAGCTTGGAACTGAGCGGGGGCCAGTACTTC
j_call: TRBJ1-3; v_call: TRBV10-3; d_call: TRBD1; clone_size: .; cdr3_aa: CAISQGTGSGNTIYF; cdr3_nt: TGTGCCATCAGCCAAGGGACAGGTAGTGGAAACACCATATATTTT
j_call: TRBJ2-7; v_call: TRBV5-8; d_call: TRBD2; clone_size: .; cdr3_aa: CASSSLAGSGYEQYF; cdr3_nt: TGTGCCAGCAGCTCCCTAGCGGGAAGTGGGTACGAGCAGTACTTC
j_call: TRBJ1-2; v_call: TRBV30; d_call: .; clone_size: .; cdr3_aa: CAWSVHSRSDGYTF; cdr3_nt: TGTGCCTGGAGTGTACACTCGCGGTCGGATGGCTACACCTTC
j_call: TRBJ2-5; v_call: TRBV7-9; d_call: TRBD1; clone_size: .; cdr3_aa: CASSLDRGQGTQYF; cdr3_nt: TGTGCCAGCAGCTTAGACAGGGGGCAGGGGACCCAGTACTTC
j_call: TRBJ2-1; v_call: TRBV28; d_call: .; clone_size: .; cdr3_aa: CAATRPSHYNEQFF; cdr3_nt: TGTGCCGCCACCCGCCCGAGTCACTACAATGAGCAGTTCTTC
j_call: TRBJ2-2; v_call: TRBV14; d_call: TRBD2; clone_size: .; cdr3_aa: CASSGTSGNTGELFF; cdr3_nt: TGTGCCAGCAGCGGGACTAGCGGAAACACCGGGGAGCTGTTTTTT
j_call: TRBJ1-5; v_call: TRBV7-2; d_call: .; clone_size: .; cdr3_aa: CASSLVGGSNQPQHF; cdr3_nt: TGTGCCAGCAGCTTAGTGGGTGGGAGTAATCAGCCCCAGCATTTT
j_call: TRBJ2-1; v_call: TRBV7-2; d_call: .; clone_size: few; cdr3_aa: CASSRSTIGTYNEQFF; cdr3_nt: TGTGCCAGCAGCCGATCAACGATTGGAACCTACAATGAGCAGTTCTTC
j_call: TRBJ1-1; v_call: TRBV19; d_call: .; clone_size: .; cdr3_aa: CASSTLGSYTEAFF; cdr3_nt: TGTGCCAGTAGTACCTTAGGGAGTTACACTGAAGCTTTCTTT
j_call: TRBJ1-2; v_call: TRBV28; d_call: TRBD1; clone_size: .; cdr3_aa: CASNQGADYGYTF; cdr3_nt: TGTGCCAGCAACCAGGGGGCTGACTATGGCTACACCTTC
j_call: TRBJ1-2; v_call: TRBV18; d_call: .; clone_size: .; cdr3_aa: CASSPPSTTANYGYTF; cdr3_nt: TGTGCCAGCTCACCACCGTCCACTACAGCTAACTATGGCTACACCTTC
j_call: TRBJ2-3; v_call: TRBV19; d_call: .; clone_size: .; cdr3_aa: CASSRPGGQDTQYF; cdr3_nt: TGTGCCAGTAGCCGTCCCGGGGGCCAGGATACGCAGTATTTT
j_call: TRBJ1-2; v_call: TRBV2; d_call: TRBD1; clone_size: .; cdr3_aa: CASILNRGPESGYTF; cdr3_nt: TGTGCCAGTATACTAAACAGGGGCCCGGAAAGTGGCTACACCTTC
j_call: TRBJ2-1; v_call: TRBV7-2; d_call: TRBD2; clone_size: once; cdr3_aa: CASSPVALAGHNEQFF; cdr3_nt: TGTGCCAGCAGCCCCGTCGCGCTAGCGGGACACAATGAGCAGTTCTTC
j_call: TRBJ1-2; v_call: TRBV19; d_call: .; clone_size: few; cdr3_aa: CASTLTREGRGGYTF; cdr3_nt: TGTGCCAGTACCCTGACGCGGGAGGGTCGGGGTGGCTACACCTTC
j_call: TRBJ1-6; v_call: TRBV6-5; d_call: .; clone_size: .; cdr3_aa: CASSEQGSNSPLHF; cdr3_nt: TGTGCCAGCAGTGAACAGGGATCTAATTCACCCCTCCACTTT
j_call: TRBJ2-5; v_call: TRBV19; d_call: TRBD1; clone_size: .; cdr3_aa: CASSQRQGETQYF; cdr3_nt: TGTGCCAGTAGTCAAAGACAGGGAGAGACCCAGTACTTC
j_call: TRBJ2-4; v_call: TRBV4-1; d_call: .; clone_size: many; cdr3_aa: CASSQENQRGDRKNIQYF; cdr3_nt: TGCGCCAGCAGCCAAGAAAACCAAAGGGGGGACAGAAAAAACATTCAGTACTTC
j_call: TRBJ2-7; v_call: TRBV5-4; d_call: .; clone_size: .; cdr3_aa: CASSWRGYEQYF; cdr3_nt: TGTGCCAGCAGCTGGAGGGGATACGAGCAGTACTTC
j_call: TRBJ1-5; v_call: TRBV18; d_call: .; clone_size: .; cdr3_aa: CASSLSNTNQPQHF; cdr3_nt: TGTGCCAGCTCACTTAGCAATACCAATCAGCCCCAGCATTTT